This T cell receptor (beta chain) was sequenced in a study of CD8 T cells in ankylosing spondylitis. Points from the study as a whole: Reactive arthritis synovial fluid and blood previously showed some of these motif variants. Seemingly characteristic of ankylosing spondylitis blood was a TCR beta motif consisting of 7 or 8 highly homologous variants.

CDR1 MGHRA and CDR2 YSYEKL come from the germline V gene. This CDR3 has 14 residues. V gave up 0 bases and J gave up 4 bases, with 8 bases separating them. The sample holds a few counts of this clonotype. Its antigen is unidentified. Each TCR beta library was made by quantitative 5'-RACE that incorporated molecular barcodes. TCRdb redid the calling of the 5' RACE reads with MiXCR, one entry per CDR3 protein. Found here are approximately 400,000 distinct CDR3 sequences, about 25% of them singletons; the top ten hold under 0.9%. The receptor comes from a male donor with ankylosing spondylitis. The gene calls are TRBV4-1 and TRBJ2-3; D is unresolved. Sequencing input: blood, either unsorted or a sorted T cell fraction (not recorded which). The CDR3 region is CASSQDLVSDTQYF. The CDR3 nucleotides are TGCGCCAGCAGCCAAGATCTTGTCTCAGATACGCAGTATTTT.